This TCR beta chain was observed in a study of T cell repertoires in cytomegalovirus infection. About the research overall: In public TCR beta signatures, there were indications of both CMV infection and matching HLA type. Regarding the study as a whole: The response measured ex vivo was dominated by TCR beta clonotypes (HLA-C-restricted and CMV-specific).

This clonotype was seen only a few times. Its antigen is unidentified. Deletions cut 0 bases from V and 7 bases from J, with 7 bases between. The germline V gene has CDR1 SGHVS and CDR2 FQNEAQ. CDR3 length: 12 residues. TCRdb independently ran MiXCR on the reads; one entry per CDR3 protein. The sample shows around 300,000 distinct CDR3 sequences, approximately 9.5% of them seen only once. Material for sequencing was PBMCs. The chain has TRBV7-8 and TRBJ2-7; D gene ambiguous. The sequence was obtained from a human donor in good health (CMV status not recorded). Some clones in this sample may be carry-over from other donors' samples. The DNA for the CDR3 is TGTGCCAGCAGCTTAGCAGGGCAAGAGCAGTACTTC. Protein product: CASSLAGQEQYF.